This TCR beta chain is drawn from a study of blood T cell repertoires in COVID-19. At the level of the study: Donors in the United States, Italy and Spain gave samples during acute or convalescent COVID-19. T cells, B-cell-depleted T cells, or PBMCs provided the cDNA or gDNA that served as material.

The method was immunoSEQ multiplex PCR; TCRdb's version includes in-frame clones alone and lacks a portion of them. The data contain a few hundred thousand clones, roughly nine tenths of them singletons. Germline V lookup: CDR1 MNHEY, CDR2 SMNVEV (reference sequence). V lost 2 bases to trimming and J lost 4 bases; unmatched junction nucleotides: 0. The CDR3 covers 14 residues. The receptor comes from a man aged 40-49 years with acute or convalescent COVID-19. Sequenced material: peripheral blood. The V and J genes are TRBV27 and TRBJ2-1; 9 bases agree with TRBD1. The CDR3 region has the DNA TGTGCCAGCAGTTTAGGGACAGGGTACAATGAGCAGTTCTTC. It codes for CASSLGTGYNEQFF.